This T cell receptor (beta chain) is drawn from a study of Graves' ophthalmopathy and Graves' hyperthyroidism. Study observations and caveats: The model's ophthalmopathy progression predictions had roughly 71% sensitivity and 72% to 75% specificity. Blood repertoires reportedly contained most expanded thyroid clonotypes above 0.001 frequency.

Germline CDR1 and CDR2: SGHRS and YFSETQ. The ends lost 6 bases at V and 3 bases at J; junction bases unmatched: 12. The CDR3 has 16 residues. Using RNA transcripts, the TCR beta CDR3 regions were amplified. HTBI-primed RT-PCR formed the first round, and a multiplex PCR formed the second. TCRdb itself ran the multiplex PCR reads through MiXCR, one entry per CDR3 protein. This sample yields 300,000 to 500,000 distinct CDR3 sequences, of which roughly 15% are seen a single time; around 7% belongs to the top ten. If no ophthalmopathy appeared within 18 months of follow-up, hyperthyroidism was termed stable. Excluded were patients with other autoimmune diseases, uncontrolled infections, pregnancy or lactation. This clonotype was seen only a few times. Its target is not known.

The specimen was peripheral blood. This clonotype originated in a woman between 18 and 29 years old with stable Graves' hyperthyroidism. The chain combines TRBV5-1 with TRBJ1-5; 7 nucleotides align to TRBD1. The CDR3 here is CASNYRQGGVNQPQHF. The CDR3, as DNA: TGCGCCAGCAACTACAGACAGGGAGGCGTCAATCAGCCCCAGCATTTT. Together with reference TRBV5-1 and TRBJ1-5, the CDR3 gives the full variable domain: KAGVTQTPRYLIKTRGQQVTLSCSPISGHRSVSWYQQTPGQGLQFLFEYFSETQRNKGNFPGRFSGRQFSNSRSEMNVSTLELGDSALYLCASNYRQGGVNQPQHFGDGTRLSIL.